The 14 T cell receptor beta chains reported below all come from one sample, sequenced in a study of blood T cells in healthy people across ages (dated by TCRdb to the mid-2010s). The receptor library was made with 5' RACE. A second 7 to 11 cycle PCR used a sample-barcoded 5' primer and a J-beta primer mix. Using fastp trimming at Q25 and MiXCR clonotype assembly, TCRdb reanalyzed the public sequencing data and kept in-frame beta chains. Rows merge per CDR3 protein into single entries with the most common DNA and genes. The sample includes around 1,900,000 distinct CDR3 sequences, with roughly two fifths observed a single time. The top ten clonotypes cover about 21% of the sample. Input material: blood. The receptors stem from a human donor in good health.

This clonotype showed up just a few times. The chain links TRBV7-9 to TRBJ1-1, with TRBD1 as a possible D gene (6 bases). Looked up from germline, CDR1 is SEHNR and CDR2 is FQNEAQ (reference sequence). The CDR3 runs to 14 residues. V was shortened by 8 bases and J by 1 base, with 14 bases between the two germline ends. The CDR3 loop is CASRLQQGNTEAFF. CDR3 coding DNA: TGTGCCAGCCGTTTGCAACAGGGGAACACTGAAGCTTTCTTT.

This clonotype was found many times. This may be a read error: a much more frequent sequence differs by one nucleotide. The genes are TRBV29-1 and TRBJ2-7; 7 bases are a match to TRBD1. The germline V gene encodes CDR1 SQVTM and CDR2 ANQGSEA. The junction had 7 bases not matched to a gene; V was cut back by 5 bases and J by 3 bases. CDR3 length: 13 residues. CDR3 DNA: TGCAGCGTTTACCGGGACAGTTGCTACGAGCAGTACTTC. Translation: CSVYRDSCYEQYF.

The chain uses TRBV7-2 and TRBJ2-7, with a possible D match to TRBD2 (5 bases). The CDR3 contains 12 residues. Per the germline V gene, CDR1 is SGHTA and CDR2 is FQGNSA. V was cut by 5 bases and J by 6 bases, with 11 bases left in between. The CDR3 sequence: CASSEVGLEQYF. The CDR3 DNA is TGTGCCAGCAGCGAGGTCGGACTCGAGCAGTACTTC.

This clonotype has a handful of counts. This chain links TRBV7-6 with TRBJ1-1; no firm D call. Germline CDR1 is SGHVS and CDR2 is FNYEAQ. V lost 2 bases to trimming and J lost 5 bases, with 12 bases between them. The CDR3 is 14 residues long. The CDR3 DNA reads TGTGCCAGCAGCTTAACCTCCGGGGAGACTGAAGCTTTCTTT. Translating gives CASSLTSGETEAFF. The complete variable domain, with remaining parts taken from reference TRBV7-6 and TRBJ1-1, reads GAGVSQSPRYKVTKRGQDVALRCDPISGHVSLYWYRQALGQGPEFLTYFNYEAQQDKSGLPNDRFSAERPEGSISTLTIQRTEQRDSAMYRCASSLTSGETEAFFGQGTRLTVV.

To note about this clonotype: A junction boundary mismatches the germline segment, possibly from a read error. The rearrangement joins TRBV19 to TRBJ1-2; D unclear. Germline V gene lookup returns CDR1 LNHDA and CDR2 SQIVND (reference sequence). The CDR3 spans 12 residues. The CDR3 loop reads CAMSGLGYGYTF. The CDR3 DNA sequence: TGTGCCATGAGTGGGTTGGGCTATGGTTACACCTTC.

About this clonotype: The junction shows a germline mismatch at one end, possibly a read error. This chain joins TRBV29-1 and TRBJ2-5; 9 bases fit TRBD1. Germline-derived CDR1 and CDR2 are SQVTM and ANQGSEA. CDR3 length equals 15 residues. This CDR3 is CNVGGTGSVQETQYF. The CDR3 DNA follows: TGCAACGTTGGAGGGACAGGGTCGGTGCAAGAGACCCAGTACTTC.

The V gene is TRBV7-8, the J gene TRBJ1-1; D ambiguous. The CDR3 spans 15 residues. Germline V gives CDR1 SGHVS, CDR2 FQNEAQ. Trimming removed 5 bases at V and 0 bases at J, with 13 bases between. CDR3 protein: CASSPLWGLNTEAFF. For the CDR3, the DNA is TGTGCCAGCAGCCCCCTTTGGGGTTTGAACACTGAAGCTTTCTTT. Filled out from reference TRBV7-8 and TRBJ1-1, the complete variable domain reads GAGVSQSPRYKVAKRGQDVALRCDPISGHVSLFWYQQALGQGPEFLTYFQNEAQLDKSGLPSDRFFAERPEGSVSTLKIQRTQQEDSAVYLCASSPLWGLNTEAFFGQGTRLTVV.

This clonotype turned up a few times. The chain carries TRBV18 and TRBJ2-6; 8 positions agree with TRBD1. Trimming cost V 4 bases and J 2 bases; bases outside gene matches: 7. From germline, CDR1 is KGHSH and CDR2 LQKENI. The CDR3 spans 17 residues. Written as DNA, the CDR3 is TGTGCCAGCTCACTGCGGACAGGGCATACTGGGGCCAACGTCCTGACTTTC. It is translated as CASSLRTGHTGANVLTF.

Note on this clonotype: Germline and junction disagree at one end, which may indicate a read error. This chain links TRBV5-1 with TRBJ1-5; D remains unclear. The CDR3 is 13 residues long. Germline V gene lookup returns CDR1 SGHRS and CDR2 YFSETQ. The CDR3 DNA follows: TGCGCCAGCAGCTCGGACGCCGATCAGCCCCGGCATTTT. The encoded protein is CASSSDADQPRHF.

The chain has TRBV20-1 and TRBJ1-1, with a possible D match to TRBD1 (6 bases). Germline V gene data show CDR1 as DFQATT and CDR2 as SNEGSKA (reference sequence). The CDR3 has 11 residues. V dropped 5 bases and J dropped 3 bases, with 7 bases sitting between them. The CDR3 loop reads CSAPGDTEAFF. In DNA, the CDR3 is TGCAGTGCTCCAGGGGACACTGAAGCTTTCTTT.

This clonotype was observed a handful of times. The CDR3 DNA sequence: TGTGCCAGCAGCTTATCAGGACACACCTACGAGCAGTACTTC. It yields the protein CASSLSGHTYEQYF. The chain uses TRBV11-2 and TRBJ2-7, with D possibly matching TRBD1 (5 bases). This CDR3 is built from 14 residues. Deletions cut 2 bases from V and 2 bases from J, with 10 bases between. The germline gives CDR1 SGHAT, CDR2 FQNNGV.

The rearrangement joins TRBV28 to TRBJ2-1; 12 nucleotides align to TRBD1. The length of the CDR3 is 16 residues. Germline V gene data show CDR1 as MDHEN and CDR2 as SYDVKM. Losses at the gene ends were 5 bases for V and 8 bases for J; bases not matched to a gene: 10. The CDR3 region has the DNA TGTGCCAGCAGTGCCTCCGGGACAGGGGGCACGGATGAGCAGTTCTTC. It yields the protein CASSASGTGGTDEQFF.

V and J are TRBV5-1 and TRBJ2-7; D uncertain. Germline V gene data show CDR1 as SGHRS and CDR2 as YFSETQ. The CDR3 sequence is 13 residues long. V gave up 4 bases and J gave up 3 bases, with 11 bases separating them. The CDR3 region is CASSVDQFYEQYF. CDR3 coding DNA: TGCGCCAGCAGCGTCGATCAGTTCTACGAGCAGTACTTC.

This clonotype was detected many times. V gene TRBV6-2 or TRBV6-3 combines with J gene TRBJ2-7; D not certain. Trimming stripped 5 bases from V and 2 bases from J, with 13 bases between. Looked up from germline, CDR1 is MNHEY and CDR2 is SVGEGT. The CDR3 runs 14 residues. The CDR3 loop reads CASSVDGFTYEQYF. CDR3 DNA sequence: TGTGCCAGCAGTGTAGACGGATTTACCTACGAGCAGTACTTC.